The present TCR beta chain was sequenced within a study of response to subunit inactivated influenza vaccine. This clonotype was detected only a few times. No antigen is known for it. TCRdb reprocessed the RT-PCR reads with MiXCR, giving one entry per CDR3 protein. This sample carries 500,000 to 650,000 distinct CDR3 sequences, less than 8% of them seen once, and the ten largest clones take under 15%. The CDR3 is 19 residues long. The V segment lost 0 bases and the J segment 2 bases; nucleotides outside the gene matches: 13. Germline V CDR1 and CDR2: LGHNA, YNFKEQ. Study results and limitations: Authors suggested few new T cells are recruited by each seasonal influenza vaccination.

The TCR originated in a man aged 50-75 years who received an inactivated influenza vaccine. Specimen: PBMCs from blood, collected roughly 24 months after vaccination. V and J are TRBV4-2 and TRBJ2-5; 9 bases fit TRBD2. In nucleotides, the CDR3 is TGTGCCAGCAGCCAAGATGGTGTCGCGGGGGGGCCGCGTCAAGAGACCCAGTACTTC. Translated, it gives CASSQDGVAGGPRQETQYF.